The 16 T cell receptor beta chains below come from one sample, sequenced in a study of response to subunit inactivated influenza vaccine. TCRdb recomputed calls from the RT-PCR reads with MiXCR, one row per CDR3 protein. The sample carries some 500,000 distinct CDR3 sequences, approximately 15% recorded once. The material sequenced was CD4+ T cells sorted from PBMCs, taken around 25 months after vaccination. These receptors all come from a man between 50 and 69 years old who received an inactivated influenza vaccine.

In this sample, this clonotype turned up many times. The chain's CDR3 is CSARDAGAGIYGYTF. For the CDR3, the DNA is TGCAGTGCTAGAGATGCAGGGGCGGGGATTTATGGCTACACCTTC. The chain joins TRBV20-1 to TRBJ1-2; D may be TRBD1 (6 bases). Germline lookup yields CDR1 DFQATT and CDR2 SNEGSKA (reference sequence). V was shortened by 0 bases and J by 5 bases, with 16 bases between the two germline ends. The CDR3 is 15 residues long.

J is TRBJ2-7 and V is TRBV28; 7 bases agree with TRBD1. The germline gives CDR1 MDHEN, CDR2 SYDVKM. After removal of 5 bases from V and 0 bases from J, the junction contained 10 bases not matched to a gene. The CDR3 sequence is 16 residues long. The CDR3 DNA reads TGTGCCAGCAGTCCCCAGGACAGGCGTAGCTCCTACGAGCAGTACTTC. Translated, it gives CASSPQDRRSSYEQYF.

This clonotype has a handful of counts. V gene TRBV6-5 combines with J gene TRBJ2-1; TRBD1 matches 7 bases. J was trimmed by 7 bases and V by 2 bases; bases with no gene match: 8. Germline CDR1 reads MNHEY; CDR2 reads SVGAGI. The CDR3 has 15 amino acids. The CDR3 bases are TGTGCCAGCAGTTACGGTGGGACAGATAAAAATGAGCAGTTCTTC. Translated: CASSYGGTDKNEQFF.

The sample holds a few counts of this clonotype. The chain joins TRBV29-1 to TRBJ2-5; D is ambiguous. This CDR3 spans 11 amino acids. Germline V gene lookup returns CDR1 SQVTM and CDR2 ANQGSEA. V dropped 5 bases and J dropped 7 bases, with 11 bases sitting between them. In DNA, the CDR3 is TGCAGCGTTAACCCCGTGGGGACCCAGTACTTC. Amino acid sequence: CSVNPVGTQYF.

This rearrangement joins TRBV10-3 to TRBJ1-2; D gene uncertain. CDR3 size: 17 residues. V lost 2 bases and J lost 6, with 22 bases in between. Germline CDR1 ENHRY, CDR2 SYGVKD. In DNA, the CDR3 is TGTGCCATCAGTGAGCTTTTTATGTCTCGAGGTTCAAATGGCTACACCTTC. It codes for CAISELFMSRGSNGYTF.

The chain uses TRBV5-1 and TRBJ2-2; possibly TRBD2 for D (5 bases). Germline V gene data show CDR1 as SGHRS and CDR2 as YFSETQ. Trimming removed 3 bases at V and 5 bases at J, with 8 bases between. The CDR3 length is 13 residues. This chain's CDR3 is CASSYRETGELFF. The CDR3 nucleotides are TGCGCCAGCAGCTATAGGGAGACCGGGGAGCTGTTTTTT.

This clonotype has only a few counts. The rearrangement uses TRBV3-1 and TRBJ2-7, with D hard to call. The CDR3 loop spans 15 amino acids. V gave up 0 bases and J gave up 4 bases, with 13 bases separating them. Per germline, CDR1 LGHDT and CDR2 YNNKEL (reference sequence). Here the CDR3 DNA reads TGTGCCAGCAGCCAAGACGCGTCGAATTATTACGAGCAGTACTTC. Protein product: CASSQDASNYYEQYF.

The gene calls are TRBV10-3 and TRBJ1-1, with 9 bases identical to TRBD1. The ends lost 10 bases at V and 1 base at J; junction bases unmatched: 10. Per germline, CDR1 ENHRY and CDR2 SYGVKD. The CDR3 is 15 amino acids. CDR3 region: CATTTGTGTNTEAFF. The CDR3 DNA sequence: TGTGCCACCACGACCGGGACAGGGACGAACACTGAAGCTTTCTTT.

This clonotype was seen repeatedly, ten times or more. The chain employs TRBV5-1 and TRBJ2-3, with unresolved D. CDR1 and CDR2 (germline): SGHRS, YFSETQ. The CDR3 totals 14 residues. V lost 0 bases to trimming and J lost 4 bases, with 9 bases between them. In DNA, the CDR3 is TGCGCCAGCAGCTTGGGTATCCAGTCAGATACGCAGTATTTT. Its protein is CASSLGIQSDTQYF.

Ten or more counts support this clonotype. V usage is TRBV18 and J usage is TRBJ2-2; TRBD1 matches at 9 bases. The CDR3 totals 15 residues. V was clipped by 4 bases and J by 3 bases; unmatched bases: 3. The germline gives CDR1 KGHSH, CDR2 LQKENI. The DNA for the CDR3 is TGTGCCAGCTCACAGCGGACAGGGGACACCGGGGAGCTGTTTTTT. Amino acid sequence: CASSQRTGDTGELFF.

This clonotype was recorded a few times. The gene calls are TRBV28 and TRBJ2-2; maybe TRBD1 (5 bases). The V end lost 5 bases, the J end lost 0 bases, and 10 bases lay between the germline ends. CDR3 length: 15 residues. In germline, CDR1 is MDHEN, CDR2 SYDVKM. This chain's CDR3 is CASSLTVPNTGELFF. The CDR3 nucleotides are TGTGCCAGCAGTCTGACAGTACCGAACACCGGGGAGCTGTTTTTT.

The chain has TRBV29-1 and TRBJ1-2; D gene uncertain. The V and J ends lost 4 bases and 6 bases respectively, with 9 bases between them. The germline V gene encodes CDR1 SQVTM and CDR2 ANQGSEA. The CDR3 is 11 amino acids. The CDR3 reads CSVVGRDGYTF. In nucleotides, the CDR3 is TGCAGCGTTGTAGGGAGGGATGGCTACACCTTC.

In its sample, this clonotype was seen many times. The junction departs from germline at one end; a sequencing error may be responsible. The chain employs TRBV20-1 and TRBJ2-2, with 11 positions matching TRBD2. The CDR3 has 16 amino acids. Germline values: CDR1 DFQATT, CDR2 SNEGSKA (reference sequence). CDR3 nucleotide sequence: TGCAGTGCCAGAGGAGCTAGCGGGAGGAATACCGGGGAGCTGTTTTTT. Translation: CSARGASGRNTGELFF.

This clonotype was recorded a few times. The chain carries TRBV9 and TRBJ2-2; D is unresolved. Trimming stripped 2 bases from V and 8 bases from J, with 16 bases between. CDR1 is SGDLS and CDR2 is YYNGEE in the germline V gene. This CDR3 is 15 amino acids long. CDR3 residues: CASSVQPGSEGELFF. DNA for the CDR3: TGTGCCAGCAGCGTCCAGCCGGGCTCGGAGGGGGAGCTGTTTTTT.

The chain joins TRBV6-6 to TRBJ1-6; no firm D call. The CDR3 length is 13 residues. The germline V gene encodes CDR1 MNHNY and CDR2 SVGAGI (reference sequence). Trimming took off 0 bases at V and 9 bases at J, with 6 bases between the two ends. CDR3 in amino acids: CASSYSTASPLHF. The CDR3 nucleotides are TGTGCCAGCAGTTACTCGACTGCTTCACCCCTCCACTTT.

This clonotype has more than one count but fewer than ten. The V gene is TRBV12-3 or TRBV12-4, the J gene TRBJ1-2, with D uncertain. This CDR3 has 14 residues. Trimming removed 6 bases from V and 4 bases from J, with 15 bases in between. The CDR3 nucleotides read TGTGCCAGCAGACTATCTACTGAGGGCTATGGCTACACCTTC. Protein product: CASRLSTEGYGYTF.